The 31 T cell receptor beta chains reported below all come from one sample, sequenced in a study of blood T cell repertoires in COVID-19. TCRdb's copy holds only in-frame clones and misses some; the assay was immunoSEQ multiplex PCR. Of approximately 220,000 clones listed, 85% to 90% are singletons. Material for sequencing was peripheral blood. These receptor sequences come from a woman in her fifties or sixties with acute or convalescent COVID-19.

The J gene is TRBJ1-2, the V gene TRBV7-9; no reliable D call. V was trimmed by 3 bases and J by 7 bases, leaving 15 bases between them. The CDR3 loop spans 14 amino acids. Germline CDR1 reads SEHNR; CDR2 reads FQNEAQ (reference sequence). CDR3 nucleotides: TGTGCCAGCAGCTTTGAGGGAGGAACTAGTGGCTACACCTTC. It encodes CASSFEGGTSGYTF.

The V gene is TRBV25-1, the J gene TRBJ1-1, with unresolved D. CDR3 length equals 16 residues. CDR1 is MGHDK and CDR2 is SYGVNS in the germline V gene. The ends were cut back, 6 bases at V and 0 bases at J, with 17 bases in the middle. The CDR3 region is CASRQTEPNMNTEAFF. For the CDR3, the DNA is TGTGCCAGCAGGCAGACTGAACCTAACATGAACACTGAAGCTTTCTTT.

The count of this clone is one. The chain links TRBV5-4 to TRBJ1-4; 7 bases line up with TRBD1. V was pared by 0 bases and J by 0 bases, with 14 bases of the junction left unmatched. This CDR3 is built from 20 residues. The V gene's germline CDR1 is SGHNT and CDR2 YYREEE (reference sequence). CDR3 in DNA: TGTGCCAGCAGCTTGGCGCAGGACAGGCTGGGGCTTGCAACTAATGAAAAACTGTTTTTT. It encodes CASSLAQDRLGLATNEKLFF.

This sequence joins TRBV7-9 and TRBJ1-2, with D perhaps TRBD1 (6 bases). V was cut by 10 bases and J by 4 bases, with 22 bases left in between. Germline V lookup: CDR1 SEHNR, CDR2 FQNEAQ (reference sequence). The CDR3 runs 15 residues. The DNA of the CDR3 is TGTGCCACTACCGCAGACACCGCAGGGGTCTATGGCTACACCTTC. This sequence encodes CATTADTAGVYGYTF.

The rearrangement uses TRBV5-5 and TRBJ2-2; tentatively, D is TRBD1 (5 bases). Germline CDR1 reads SGHKS; CDR2 reads YYEKEE (reference sequence). V lost 2 bases and J lost 5, with 13 bases in between. This CDR3 is 15 amino acids long. For the CDR3, the DNA is TGTGCCAGCAGCTTAATGACAGAAAAAACCGGGGAGCTGTTTTTT. This gives the protein CASSLMTEKTGELFF. The complete variable domain, with remaining parts taken from reference TRBV5-5 and TRBJ2-2, reads DAGVTQSPTHLIKTRGQQVTLRCSPISGHKSVSWYQQVLGQGPQFIFQYYEKEERGRGNFPDRFSARQFPNYSSELNVNALLLGDSALYLCASSLMTEKTGELFFGEGSRLTVL.

The gene calls are TRBV6-2 or TRBV6-3 and TRBJ2-1; 9 bases are shared with TRBD2. With V trimmed by 6 bases and J by 7 bases, 13 bases remained unmatched. The CDR3 totals 16 residues. The V gene's germline CDR1 is MNHEY and CDR2 SVGEGT. The CDR3 spells CASSPPSVAGVNEQFF. The CDR3 DNA sequence: TGTGCCAGCAGCCCCCCTAGTGTAGCGGGAGTGAATGAGCAGTTCTTC.

The chain is built from TRBV7-8 and TRBJ2-3, with D perhaps TRBD1 (6 bases). From germline, CDR1 is SGHVS and CDR2 FQNEAQ. This CDR3 comprises 14 residues. V lost 5 bases and J 0 bases, leaving 9 bases between the germline ends. The CDR3 sequence: CASSRQASTDTQYF. CDR3 DNA sequence: TGTGCCAGCAGCCGACAGGCCAGCACAGATACGCAGTATTTT.

The chain uses TRBV7-7 and TRBJ2-3; no definite D call. The ends were cut back, 1 base at V and 4 bases at J, with 9 bases in the middle. The CDR3 totals 14 residues. Germline V gives CDR1 SSHAT, CDR2 FNYEAQ (reference sequence). The CDR3 region has the DNA TGTGCCAGCAGCTTAGACCGAGAGGCAGATACGCAGTATTTT. Its protein is CASSLDREADTQYF.

The V call is TRBV2, the J call TRBJ2-4, with 7 positions matching TRBD2. CDR1 SNHLY and CDR2 FYNNEI come from the germline V gene. With V trimmed by 4 bases and J by 1 base, 10 bases remained unmatched. The CDR3 contains 17 residues. The CDR3 DNA follows: TGTGCCAGCAGTGGGGACTATACAATGCTCGCCAAAAACATTCAGTACTTC. Protein product: CASSGDYTMLAKNIQYF.

The chain carries TRBV24-1 and TRBJ1-5; D unresolved. Germline V gene sequence: CDR1 KGHDR, CDR2 SFDVKD. Deletions cut 4 bases from V and 0 bases from J, with 9 bases between. The CDR3 sequence is 15 residues long. CDR3 amino acids: CATSDRHSSNQPQHF. CDR3 coding DNA: TGTGCCACCAGTGACCGACATAGTAGCAATCAGCCCCAGCATTTT.

The V and J genes are TRBV19 and TRBJ2-3; D perhaps matches TRBD1 (5 bases). Trimming removed 10 bases from V and 1 base from J, with 21 bases in between. Germline-derived CDR1 and CDR2 are LNHDA and SQIVND (reference sequence). This CDR3 spans 16 amino acids. The CDR3, as DNA: TGTGCCACCAGTAGGGGCCCCGGTTTGGGCACAGATACGCAGTATTTT. It encodes CATSRGPGLGTDTQYF.

This chain joins TRBV7-2 and TRBJ2-3, with no clear D. Germline lookup yields CDR1 SGHTA and CDR2 FQGNSA. The CDR3 contains 15 residues. Trimming removed 5 bases at V and 0 bases at J, with 12 bases between. CDR3 region: CASSQLKYSTDTQYF. As DNA, the CDR3 is TGTGCCAGCAGCCAACTTAAGTATAGCACAGATACGCAGTATTTT.

This clone was picked up one time. V is TRBV3-1 (or the pseudogene TRBV3-2) and J is TRBJ2-3; TRBD2 is a possible D gene (5 bases). Trimming stripped 3 bases from V and 1 base from J, with 8 bases between. Germline CDR1 is LGHDT and CDR2 is YNNKEL (reference sequence). This CDR3 is built from 14 residues. CDR3 DNA: TGTGCCAGCAGCCATGTCGGGGGCACAGATACGCAGTATTTT. Translated, it gives CASSHVGGTDTQYF.

The chain combines TRBV19 with TRBJ1-5, with unresolved D. The V and J ends lost 10 bases and 5 bases respectively, with 15 bases between them. CDR1 and CDR2 (germline): LNHDA, SQIVND (reference sequence). This CDR3 is 13 amino acids long. Written as DNA, the CDR3 is TGTGCCACCTCCAAGCAGGAACATCAGCCCCAGCATTTT. Its translation: CATSKQEHQPQHF.

This sequence joins TRBV7-2 and TRBJ1-5, with D hard to call. Trimming pared 3 bases from V and 5 bases from J, leaving 8 bases between. The CDR3 runs to 13 residues. Germline CDR1 is SGHTA and CDR2 is FQGNSA. The CDR3 loop reads CASSLVGDQPQHF. As DNA, the CDR3 is TGTGCCAGCAGCTTGGTGGGAGATCAGCCCCAGCATTTT.

This rearrangement joins TRBV6-6 to TRBJ1-3; TRBD1 aligns across 7 bases. Germline trimming cut 9 bases from V and 0 bases from J; bases unmatched to any gene: 5. CDR1 is MNHNY, CDR2 SVGAGI, per germline (reference sequence). The CDR3 runs to 14 residues. CDR3 region: CASGTVLSGNTIYF. The DNA for the CDR3 is TGTGCCAGTGGGACAGTCCTCTCTGGAAACACCATATATTTT.

J is TRBJ2-5 and V is TRBV5-1, with TRBD1 matching over 8 bases. J was trimmed by 2 bases and V by 0 bases; bases with no gene match: 6. This CDR3 region has 16 residues. CDR1 and CDR2 from the germline V gene are SGHRS and YFSETQ. CDR3 protein: CASSLAGQGQQETQYF. In nucleotides, the CDR3 is TGCGCCAGCAGCTTGGCTGGACAGGGCCAACAAGAGACCCAGTACTTC.

The chain joins TRBV9 to TRBJ1-5; D unresolved. The CDR3 consists of 14 residues. Germline V CDR1 and CDR2: SGDLS, YYNGEE. V lost 4 bases, J lost 4 bases, and 12 bases lay in between. CDR3 coding DNA: TGTGCCAGCAGCCACGGGAGGGAAAATCAGCCCCAGCATTTT. Encoded protein: CASSHGRENQPQHF.

The V gene is TRBV4-1, the J gene TRBJ2-7; 10 bases agree with TRBD1. The germline V gene has CDR1 MGHRA and CDR2 YSYEKL. After removal of 4 bases from V and 2 bases from J, the junction contained 11 bases not matched to a gene. The CDR3 is 17 residues long. The CDR3 nucleotides read TGCGCCAGCAGCCTCCTCGCGGGGACAGGGGTTCCCTACGAGCAGTACTTC. Its translation: CASSLLAGTGVPYEQYF.

The rearrangement uses TRBV6-5 and TRBJ1-5; 7 bases fit TRBD1. Trimming at V came to 5 bases and at J to 6 bases, leaving 7 bases not matched to a gene. The germline V gene has CDR1 MNHEY and CDR2 SVGAGI. This CDR3 has 14 residues. CDR3 in amino acids: CASSPTGKGQPQHF. CDR3 nucleotide sequence: TGTGCCAGCAGTCCGACAGGGAAAGGTCAGCCCCAGCATTTT.

The CDR3 spells CASSLGSSGVANEKLFF. CDR3 nucleotide sequence: TGTGCCAGCAGCTTAGGTTCGTCAGGGGTTGCGAATGAAAAACTGTTTTTT. V is TRBV7-2 and J is TRBJ1-4; a possible D gene is TRBD1 (6 bases). The CDR3 has 17 amino acids. Germline V lookup: CDR1 SGHTA, CDR2 FQGNSA. The V gene lost 1 base and the J gene lost 5 bases, with 17 bases spanning the gap.

The genes are TRBV6-2 or TRBV6-3 and TRBJ2-2, with TRBD1 identical over 7 bases. V lost 0 bases and J lost 6; bases outside the gene matches: 1. The CDR3 loop spans 14 amino acids. Looked up from germline, CDR1 is MNHEY and CDR2 is SVGEGT. The CDR3 bases are TGTGCCAGCAGTTACTCGACAGGGTCCGGGGAGCTGTTTTTT. This translates into CASSYSTGSGELFF.

This chain connects TRBV6-5 to TRBJ1-2; D perhaps matches TRBD1 (6 bases). The CDR3 sequence is 14 residues long. V dropped 6 bases and J dropped 8 bases, with 19 bases sitting between them. CDR1 is MNHEY and CDR2 is SVGAGI in the germline V gene. The CDR3: CASSQMGHGVGYTF. CDR3 coding DNA: TGTGCCAGCAGCCAAATGGGACACGGAGTAGGCTACACCTTC.

The V gene is TRBV27, the J gene TRBJ1-4; D is perhaps TRBD1 (6 bases). The J call is doubtful: the DNA matches TRBJ2-2 better. CDR3 length equals 13 residues. Germline CDR1 is MNHEY and CDR2 is SMNVEV (reference sequence). The CDR3 coding sequence is TGTGCCAGCAGTTTATCAGGGACAGGGGAGCTGTTTTTT. This gives the protein CASSLSGTGELFF.

The chain uses TRBV7-2 and TRBJ2-3; 9 nucleotides agree with TRBD1. Germline V CDR1 and CDR2: SGHTA, FQGNSA. The CDR3 consists of 15 residues. Trimming cost V 3 bases and J 4 bases; bases outside gene matches: 5. The CDR3 loop is CASSLWGTGPDTQYF. The CDR3 DNA reads TGTGCCAGCAGCTTGTGGGGGACAGGGCCAGATACGCAGTATTTT.

The CDR3 bases are TGTGCCAGCAGTTTTAACCCACTCCATGGGACAGGCAACACTGAAGCTTTCTTT. It codes for CASSFNPLHGTGNTEAFF. The chain is built from TRBV27 and TRBJ1-1; 8 bases align to TRBD1. The trim removed 3 bases at V and 2 bases at J, leaving 14 bases unmatched. The CDR3 sequence is 18 residues long. Per germline, CDR1 MNHEY and CDR2 SMNVEV (reference sequence).

This sequence joins TRBV18 and TRBJ2-3; D not resolved. V was trimmed by 1 base and J by 2 bases, leaving 7 bases between them. The length of the CDR3 is 14 residues. Germline V CDR1 and CDR2: KGHSH, LQKENI. CDR3 in amino acids: CASSPRGDTDTQYF. CDR3 sequence (DNA): TGTGCCAGCTCACCACGAGGAGACACAGATACGCAGTATTTT. The entire variable domain, with the rest obtained from reference TRBV18 and TRBJ2-3, is as follows: NAGVMQNPRHLVRRRGQEARLRCSPMKGHSHVYWYRQLPEEGLKFMVYLQKENIIDESGMPKERFSAEFPKEGPSILRIQQVVRGDSAAYFCASSPRGDTDTQYFGPGTRLTVL.

This clone has a handful of counts. The gene calls are TRBV29-1 and TRBJ1-1, with TRBD1 identical over 10 bases. The CDR3 consists of 15 residues. CDR1 and CDR2 (germline): SQVTM, ANQGSEA. After removal of 7 bases from V and 0 bases from J, the junction contained 8 bases not matched to a gene. This CDR3 reads CSAGDRGSMNTEAFF. CDR3 coding DNA: TGCAGCGCCGGGGACAGGGGAAGTATGAACACTGAAGCTTTCTTT.

The chain carries TRBV18 and TRBJ2-3; possible D gene TRBD2, 6 bases. The CDR3 spans 15 residues. V was trimmed by 1 base and J by 4 bases, leaving 12 bases between them. Germline CDR1 and CDR2: KGHSH and LQKENI. The CDR3 DNA reads as TGTGCCAGCTCACCACAGGAGGGAGGACCAGATACGCAGTATTTT. Its translation: CASSPQEGGPDTQYF.

The rearrangement joins TRBV2 to TRBJ2-7; a weak D match, TRBD2 (5 bases). The CDR3 contains 13 residues. Germline V lookup: CDR1 SNHLY, CDR2 FYNNEI. The V gene lost 6 bases and the J gene lost 0 bases, with 9 bases spanning the gap. Here the CDR3 reads CASSGVPSYEQYF. For the CDR3, the DNA is TGTGCCAGCAGCGGGGTGCCCTCCTACGAGCAGTACTTC.

This clone has more than one count but fewer than ten. J is TRBJ2-5 and V is TRBV5-4; D is uncertain. Germline V CDR1 and CDR2: SGHNT, YYREEE (reference sequence). V lost 0 bases, J lost 2 bases, and 2 bases lay in between. There are 12 residues in the CDR3. CDR3 DNA sequence: TGTGCCAGCAGCTTGGCGCAAGAGACCCAGTACTTC. It is translated as CASSLAQETQYF. Together with reference TRBV5-4 and TRBJ2-5, the CDR3 gives the full variable domain: ETGVTQSPTHLIKTRGQQVTLRCSSQSGHNTVSWYQQALGQGPQFIFQYYREEENGRGNFPPRFSGLQFPNYSSELNVNALELDDSALYLCASSLAQETQYFGPGTRLLVL.